Below, 20 T cell receptor beta chains from the same sample are listed, as sequenced in a study of shared clonotypes between healthy human individuals. The protocol was immunoSEQ multiplex PCR, while the TCRdb copy is restricted to in-frame clones and leaves out a portion. This table has about 2.5 million clones, under 95% appearing once. Sample: naive CD4+ T cells from PBMCs. Stated subset: CD45RA+ positively selected. Receptors originate from a man in his late teens or twenties in good health. Some clones in this sample may be carry-over from other donors' samples.

The chain combines TRBV5-4 with TRBJ2-5; D is unresolved. Germline loops: CDR1 SGHNT, CDR2 YYREEE (reference sequence). The CDR3 consists of 13 residues. V lost 4 bases, J lost 1 base, and 8 bases lay in between. CDR3 DNA sequence: TGTGCCAGCAGCACCACAACCCAAGAGACCCAGTACTTC. It specifies CASSTTTQETQYF.

The chain joins TRBV14 to TRBJ2-1, with 10 bases identical to TRBD2. CDR1 is SGHDN and CDR2 is FVKESK in the germline V gene. This CDR3 is 16 amino acids long. V gave up 2 bases and J gave up 10 bases; unmatched junction bases: 11. CDR3 sequence: CASSQHISLAGVEQFF. The CDR3 bases are TGTGCCAGCAGCCAACACATTAGCCTAGCGGGAGTAGAGCAGTTCTTC. The full variable domain, rest sourced from reference TRBV14 and TRBJ2-1, is EAGVTQFPSHSVIEKGQTVTLRCDPISGHDNLYWYRRVMGKEIKFLLHFVKESKQDESGMPNNRFLAERTGGTYSTLKVQPAELEDSGVYFCASSQHISLAGVEQFFGPGTRLTVL.

This chain connects TRBV28 to TRBJ1-2; possibly TRBD1 for D (6 bases). Germline-derived CDR1 and CDR2 are MDHEN and SYDVKM. The V gene lost 11 bases and the J gene lost 0 bases, with 16 bases spanning the gap. The CDR3 has 14 residues. CDR3 nucleotide sequence: TGTGCCGGAGGGGGGTGGGGAGCTAACTATGGCTACACCTTC. This translates into CAGGGWGANYGYTF.

The chain uses TRBV28 and TRBJ2-3, with 7 bases fitting TRBD2. The CDR3 is made up of 17 amino acids. Germline loops: CDR1 MDHEN, CDR2 SYDVKM. J lost 5 bases, V lost 7 bases, and 18 bases had no gene match. The CDR3 loop reads CASTSTRGLGGIDTQYF. Written as DNA, the CDR3 is TGTGCCAGCACCTCCACCCGAGGACTAGGAGGAATAGATACGCAGTATTTT.

The J gene is TRBJ1-5, the V gene TRBV7-2, with 7 bases aligning to TRBD1. This CDR3 contains 14 residues. V lost 1 base, J lost 7 bases, and 4 bases stayed unmatched. Per the germline V gene, CDR1 is SGHTA and CDR2 is FQGNSA. DNA of the CDR3: TGTGCCAGCAGCTTAGAGACAGGGAGGCAGCCCCAGCATTTT. It is translated as CASSLETGRQPQHF.

J is TRBJ2-3 and V is TRBV7-8; D is ambiguous. There are 16 residues in the CDR3. The germline CDR1 and CDR2 sequences are SGHVS and FQNEAQ. Trimming took off 0 bases at V and 4 bases at J, with 14 bases between the two ends. The CDR3 is CASSLAVRFTPDTQYF. The DNA for the CDR3 is TGTGCCAGCAGCTTAGCTGTCAGGTTTACGCCAGATACGCAGTATTTT.

In this sample, this clone turned up once. V is TRBV11-2 and J is TRBJ2-7; 10 bases match TRBD1. The V and J ends lost 2 bases and 5 bases, in that order; junction bases with no gene match: 3. The germline V gene has CDR1 SGHAT and CDR2 FQNNGV. CDR3 length equals 14 residues. The CDR3 reads CASSLWDRGHEQYF. Written as DNA, the CDR3 is TGTGCCAGCAGCTTATGGGACAGGGGCCACGAGCAGTACTTC.

This chain links TRBV18 with TRBJ1-1; D gene uncertain. The V gene lost 6 bases and the J gene lost 6 bases, with 26 bases spanning the gap. The CDR3 runs to 17 residues. CDR1 KGHSH and CDR2 LQKENI come from the germline V gene. This chain's CDR3 is CASSPASGVLSRAEAFF. In nucleotides, the CDR3 is TGTGCCAGCTCCCCGGCCAGTGGGGTCCTCTCGAGGGCTGAAGCTTTCTTT.

This chain joins TRBV29-1 and TRBJ1-2; no clear D. V lost 4 bases and J lost 0, with 6 bases in between. Germline V gives CDR1 SQVTM, CDR2 ANQGSEA. The CDR3 loop spans 12 amino acids. The CDR3 loop reads CSVATTNYGYTF. Written as DNA, the CDR3 is TGCAGCGTTGCTACAACTAACTATGGCTACACCTTC.

The chain uses TRBV5-1 and TRBJ2-3; D may be TRBD1 (5 bases). This CDR3 region has 15 residues. The germline CDR1 and CDR2 sequences are SGHRS and YFSETQ. V was cut by 5 bases and J by 3 bases, with 16 bases left in between. The CDR3: CASSPNRGKTDTQYF. CDR3 in DNA: TGCGCCAGCAGTCCCAATAGGGGAAAAACAGATACGCAGTATTTT.

The table lists this clone with a count of one. The V call is TRBV4-1, the J call TRBJ2-2, with D perhaps TRBD2 (5 bases). Trimming left V 0 bases short and J 4 bases short, with 12 bases between. CDR3 length: 16 amino acids. Germline V gene sequence: CDR1 MGHRA, CDR2 YSYEKL. DNA of the CDR3: TGCGCCAGCAGCCAAGATCGGGGAAGTGGCACCGGGGAGCTGTTTTTT. Its protein is CASSQDRGSGTGELFF.

V usage is TRBV18 and J usage is TRBJ2-1; no firm D call. Germline V gene sequence: CDR1 KGHSH, CDR2 LQKENI. Trimming left V 4 bases short and J 8 bases short, with 15 bases between. The CDR3 is made up of 14 amino acids. The CDR3 is CASSQLGLGDEQFF. DNA of the CDR3: TGTGCCAGCTCACAACTGGGTCTGGGCGATGAGCAGTTCTTC. Filled out from reference TRBV18 and TRBJ2-1, the complete variable domain reads NAGVMQNPRHLVRRRGQEARLRCSPMKGHSHVYWYRQLPEEGLKFMVYLQKENIIDESGMPKERFSAEFPKEGPSILRIQQVVRGDSAAYFCASSQLGLGDEQFFGPGTRLTVL.

On this clone: The sample contains more than one DNA sequence encoding this CDR3. J is TRBJ2-7 and V is TRBV29-1, with D unresolved. V was trimmed by 4 bases and J by 0 bases, leaving 4 bases between them. The CDR3 length is 11 residues. Germline CDR1 and CDR2: SQVTM and ANQGSEA. The CDR3 sequence: CSVVGSYEQYF. In DNA form, the CDR3 reads TGCAGCGTTGTGGGCTCCTACGAGCAGTACTTC.

The J gene is TRBJ2-2, the V gene TRBV5-6; no clear D gene. Germline V lookup: CDR1 SGHDT, CDR2 YYEEEE. The V end lost 0 bases, the J end lost 1 base, and 4 bases lay between the germline ends. The CDR3 runs 14 residues. The CDR3 sequence: CASSLGENTGELFF. The CDR3 DNA sequence: TGTGCCAGCAGCTTGGGGGAGAACACCGGGGAGCTGTTTTTT.

The chain joins TRBV6-1 to TRBJ1-1; 7 nucleotides line up with TRBD1. The CDR3 length is 13 residues. With V trimmed by 6 bases and J by 0 bases, 1 base remained unmatched. Germline loops: CDR1 MNHNS, CDR2 SASEGT. The CDR3 sequence is CASRGQMNTEAFF. The DNA for the CDR3 is TGTGCCAGCAGGGGACAGATGAACACTGAAGCTTTCTTT.

This chain joins TRBV7-8 and TRBJ1-3, with 7 nucleotides matching TRBD1. Germline CDR1 reads SGHVS; CDR2 reads FQNEAQ. The CDR3 consists of 15 residues. V lost 5 bases, J lost 4 bases, and 8 bases stayed unmatched. CDR3 residues: CASSQGGARGNTIYF. CDR3 coding DNA: TGTGCCAGCAGCCAGGGGGGGGCACGGGGAAACACCATATATTTT.

The chain joins TRBV30 to TRBJ2-7; 9 positions agree with TRBD1. This CDR3 comprises 15 residues. From germline, CDR1 is GTSNPN and CDR2 SVGIG (reference sequence). The ends lost 3 bases at V and 2 bases at J; junction bases unmatched: 8. The CDR3 DNA follows: TGTGCCTGGAGGACCACCGGGACAGGGACCTACGAGCAGTACTTC. The encoded protein is CAWRTTGTGTYEQYF.

V usage is TRBV7-2 and J usage is TRBJ2-5; perhaps TRBD2 as D (5 bases). The germline CDR1 and CDR2 sequences are SGHTA and FQGNSA. Trimming took off 7 bases at V and 5 bases at J, with 20 bases between the two ends. This CDR3 is built from 15 residues. CDR3 sequence reads: CASIGKGPPRETQYF. The CDR3 region has the DNA TGTGCCAGCATCGGGAAGGGTCCACCAAGGGAGACCCAGTACTTC.

V and J are TRBV2 and TRBJ2-7; the D gene could be TRBD1 or TRBD2 (6 bases each). This CDR3 has 14 residues. The V and J ends lost 8 bases and 0 bases respectively, with 14 bases between them. Per the germline V gene, CDR1 is SNHLY and CDR2 is FYNNEI. CDR3 nucleotides: TGTGCCAGCCAGGGGAGGTTAAGCTCCTACGAGCAGTACTTC. Its translation: CASQGRLSSYEQYF.

This clone was observed once. This chain joins TRBV5-1 and TRBJ1-2; 10 nucleotides line up with TRBD1. Germline V lookup: CDR1 SGHRS, CDR2 YFSETQ. V shed 7 bases, J shed 6 bases, and the junction held 9 bases outside the gene matches. This CDR3 is 14 amino acids long. CDR3 in amino acids: CASGEGTGVNGYTF. The CDR3 nucleotides read TGCGCCAGCGGAGAAGGGACAGGGGTAAATGGCTACACCTTC.